The 25 T cell receptor beta chains in this list originate from one sample, sequenced in a study of Graves' ophthalmopathy and Graves' hyperthyroidism. Transcripts of RNA were the source for amplifying TCR beta CDR3 regions. HTBI-primed first-round RT-PCR preceded second-round multiplex PCR. TCRdb ran MiXCR on the multiplex PCR reads and lists one entry per CDR3 protein. The table has around 1.1 million distinct CDR3 sequences, roughly two fifths seen once. The sample was peripheral blood or thyroid tissue (not recorded which). These receptors all come from an adult man with Graves' hyperthyroidism.

V gene TRBV20-1 combines with J gene TRBJ2-5; D is perhaps TRBD1 (7 bases). The CDR3 covers 13 residues. Germline V gives CDR1 DFQATT, CDR2 SNEGSKA (reference sequence). The V end lost 3 bases, the J end lost 4 bases, and 12 bases lay between the germline ends. The CDR3 spells CSARNRGLETQYF. Written as DNA, the CDR3 is TGCAGTGCTAGGAACAGGGGACTAGAGACCCAGTACTTC.

In this sample, this clonotype turned up many times. This chain joins TRBV24-1 and TRBJ2-2; D unclear. This CDR3 is 16 amino acids long. In germline, CDR1 is KGHDR, CDR2 SFDVKD. V was pared by 3 bases and J by 0 bases, with 10 bases between. In nucleotides, the CDR3 is TGTGCCACCAGTGATCCCGCGCTAGCGAACACCGGGGAGCTGTTTTTT. Residues: CATSDPALANTGELFF.

This clonotype appeared many times. This chain joins TRBV12-3 or TRBV12-4 and TRBJ1-5, with D unclear. Trimming took off 5 bases at V and 3 bases at J, with 11 bases between the two ends. The CDR3 extends over 14 amino acids. CDR3 nucleotides: TGTGCCAGCAGTGACCAGCGTTACAATCAGCCCCAGCATTTT. As protein: CASSDQRYNQPQHF.

This clonotype was seen repeatedly, ten times or more. The chain joins TRBV7-2 to TRBJ1-6, with 7 bases aligning to TRBD1. Trimming took 5 bases from V and 8 from J; bases not matched to a gene: 9. There are 15 residues in the CDR3. Germline-derived CDR1 and CDR2 are SGHTA and FQGNSA. CDR3 sequence reads: CASSLEDRWDSPLHF. CDR3 nucleotides: TGTGCCAGCAGCCTAGAGGACAGGTGGGATTCACCCCTCCACTTT.

This clonotype was detected a few times. This chain uses TRBV20-1 with TRBJ1-2, with 7 bases lining up with TRBD1. CDR3 size: 14 residues. Germline V gene data show CDR1 as DFQATT and CDR2 as SNEGSKA (reference sequence). V lost 1 base to trimming and J lost 5 bases; unmatched junction nucleotides: 7. This CDR3 is CSARGKQGRYGYTF. CDR3 bases: TGCAGTGCTAGAGGCAAACAGGGGCGGTATGGCTACACCTTC.

A word on this clonotype: A much larger clone sits a single nucleotide away, making a read error possible. The chain links TRBV29-1 to TRBJ1-3; 8 bases match TRBD1. This CDR3 is built from 16 residues. Germline CDR1 is SQVTM and CDR2 is ANQGSEA. The CDR3 coding sequence is TGCAGCGTGGAGGACAGGGCCGGACCCTCTGGAAACACCACATATTTT. It is translated as CSVEDRAGPSGNTTYF.

The sample holds many counts of this clonotype. This rearrangement joins TRBV2 to TRBJ1-5, with unresolved D. This CDR3 comprises 13 residues. Trimming left V 6 bases short and J 6 bases short, with 12 bases between. Germline-derived CDR1 and CDR2 are SNHLY and FYNNEI. The CDR3 loop reads CASRDGSFQPQHF. CDR3 bases: TGTGCCAGCAGGGACGGCTCCTTTCAGCCCCAGCATTTT.

The table lists this clonotype with a few counts. A read error may produce the germline difference seen at one junction end. The chain is built from TRBV10-3 and TRBJ1-4; TRBD1 aligns across 8 bases. CDR3 length equals 17 residues. The germline CDR1 and CDR2 sequences are ENHRY and SYGVKD. CDR3 DNA sequence: TGTGCCAGCAGTTCCACTTTGCCGGGACAGGCGAATGAAAAACTGTTTTTT. Amino acids: CASSSTLPGQANEKLFF.

As regards this clonotype: A single base separates this from a much larger clone, so it may be a read error. This chain links TRBV7-4 with TRBJ2-7; TRBD1 might be the D (6 bases). The CDR3 runs to 14 residues. CDR1 and CDR2 from the germline V gene are SGHVT and SQSDAQ. CDR3: CASSAQPTGYGQYF. CDR3 nucleotide sequence: TGTGCCAGCAGCGCACAGCCGACAGGCTACGGGCAGTACTTC. The variable domain in full, completed from reference TRBV7-4 and TRBJ2-7, reads GAGVSQSPRYKVAKRGRDVALRCDSISGHVTLYWYRQTLGQGSEVLTYSQSDAQRDKSGRPSGRFSAERPERSVSTLKIQRTEQGDSAVYLCASSAQPTGYGQYFGPGTRLTVT.

The sample holds many counts of this clonotype. The chain employs TRBV5-1 and TRBJ1-4; tentatively, D is TRBD1 (6 bases). The CDR3 covers 13 residues. Germline values: CDR1 SGHRS, CDR2 YFSETQ. V was pared by 5 bases and J by 6 bases, with 11 bases between. Written as DNA, the CDR3 is TGCGCCAGCAGTGGGGGCGGGGATGAAAAACTGTTTTTT. The encoded protein is CASSGGGDEKLFF.

Comment on this clonotype: This may come from a read error, since a much larger clone is one base off. The V gene is TRBV7-9, the J gene TRBJ2-7; TRBD2 might be the D (6 bases). Germline CDR1 SEHNR, CDR2 FQNEAQ (reference sequence). This CDR3 has 18 amino acids. V lost 0 bases, J lost 3 bases, and 21 bases lay in between. The chain's CDR3 is CASSLAQRARDSSYEQYF. CDR3 nucleotide sequence: TGTGCCAGCAGCTTAGCCCAGAGAGCCCGGGACTCCAGCTACGAGCAGTACTTC. The full variable domain, in which reference TRBV7-9 and TRBJ2-7 provide the parts outside the CDR3, is DTGVSQNPRHKITKRGQNVTFRCDPISEHNRLYWYRQTLGQGPEFLTYFQNEAQLEKSRLLSDRFSAERPKGSFSTLEIQRTEQGDSAMYLCASSLAQRARDSSYEQYFGPGTRLTVT.

This clonotype was detected ten times or more. The chain is built from TRBV7-2 and TRBJ1-5, with 7 positions matching TRBD1. The V gene's germline CDR1 is SGHTA and CDR2 FQGNSA. The V and J ends lost 2 bases and 5 bases, in that order; junction bases with no gene match: 9. This CDR3 is built from 16 residues. DNA of the CDR3: TGTGCCAGCAGCTTATCGGTGACAGGGTCTGATCAGCCCCAGCATTTT. Its translation is CASSLSVTGSDQPQHF.

This clonotype was counted ten times or more. The V gene is TRBV20-1, the J gene TRBJ2-5; either TRBD1 or TRBD2 may fit D (5 bases each). The CDR3 sequence is 15 residues long. With 1 base removed from V and 2 bases from J, the gap between germline ends came to 14 bases. In germline, CDR1 is DFQATT, CDR2 SNEGSKA (reference sequence). CDR3 amino acids: CSARGYAGGQETQYF. CDR3 sequence (DNA): TGCAGTGCTAGAGGCTACGCTGGGGGACAAGAGACCCAGTACTTC.

This clonotype turned up a few times. The chain couples TRBV11-2 to TRBJ2-7; D unresolved. The CDR3 runs to 11 residues. V lost 5 bases to trimming and J lost 4 bases, with 6 bases between them. Germline V gives CDR1 SGHAT, CDR2 FQNNGV. This chain's CDR3 is CASSIKYEQYF. The DNA of the CDR3 is TGTGCCAGCAGCATAAAGTACGAGCAGTACTTC.

The rearrangement links TRBV20-1 to TRBJ1-4; D unresolved. CDR3 size: 15 residues. The V end lost 4 bases, the J end lost 3 bases, and 15 bases lay between the germline ends. CDR1 is DFQATT and CDR2 is SNEGSKA in the germline V gene (reference sequence). The CDR3 DNA follows: TGCAGTGCTATGACTAGCGGGATGTCTAATGAAAAACTGTTTTTT. It translates to CSAMTSGMSNEKLFF.

The V call is TRBV9, the J call TRBJ2-5; D is unresolved. This CDR3 region has 15 residues. In germline, CDR1 is SGDLS, CDR2 YYNGEE. The V end was cut by 2 bases, the J end by 2 bases, with 13 bases between. The CDR3 here is CASSVLAADQETQYF. DNA of the CDR3: TGTGCCAGCAGCGTCCTTGCGGCAGATCAAGAGACCCAGTACTTC.

This chain joins TRBV15 and TRBJ2-2; D is ambiguous. With 3 bases removed from V and 7 bases from J, the gap between germline ends came to 12 bases. This CDR3 contains 14 residues. Germline loops: CDR1 LNHNV, CDR2 YYDKDF (reference sequence). This CDR3 reads CATSSRRTIGELFF. In nucleotides, the CDR3 is TGTGCCACCAGCAGCAGGCGAACGATCGGGGAGCTGTTTTTT.

Regarding this clonotype: Given a much more abundant clone one base away, this may be a read error. The rearrangement uses TRBV12-3 or TRBV12-4 and TRBJ2-5; the D call may be TRBD1 or TRBD2 (5 bases each). V lost 6 bases, J lost 4 bases, and 9 bases lay in between. This CDR3 comprises 12 residues. Here the CDR3 DNA reads TGTGCCAGCAGCGGGGACCCAGAGACCCAGTACTTC. Translated: CASSGDPETQYF.

This sequence joins TRBV10-3 and TRBJ2-7; tentatively, D is TRBD1 (5 bases). This CDR3 region has 14 residues. V was shortened by 10 bases and J by 7 bases, with 23 bases between the two germline ends. Germline-derived CDR1 and CDR2 are ENHRY and SYGVKD. The CDR3: CASSQVGRALEQYF. CDR3 coding DNA: TGTGCCAGCAGCCAAGTTGGCAGGGCACTTGAGCAGTACTTC.

V and J are TRBV4-1 and TRBJ1-2, with TRBD1 matching 8 bases. Germline lookup yields CDR1 MGHRA and CDR2 YSYEKL. The ends lost 3 bases at V and 8 bases at J; junction bases unmatched: 11. This CDR3 has 15 amino acids. The CDR3 DNA follows: TGCGCCAGCAGCCAGGGACAGGCGACCCGCGCAGGCTACACCTTC. It encodes CASSQGQATRAGYTF.

Comments on this clonotype: A read error may produce the germline difference seen at one junction end. The chain uses TRBV20-1 and TRBJ2-5; D not certain. The CDR3 length is 13 residues. From germline, CDR1 is DFQATT and CDR2 SNEGSKA (reference sequence). This CDR3 reads CCATRAAQETQYF. CDR3 nucleotide sequence: TGCTGTGCCACCCGTGCTGCTCAAGAGACCCAGTACTTC.

As regards this clonotype: This could be a read error, since a much larger clone is one nucleotide away. CDR3 sequence reads: CASNPPGQGRESQYF. The DNA of the CDR3 is TGTGCCAGTAATCCACCGGGACAGGGGAGGGAGAGCCAGTACTTC. The chain joins TRBV7-2 to TRBJ2-5; TRBD1 agrees at 10 bases. Germline CDR1 reads SGHTA; CDR2 reads FQGNSA. The CDR3 covers 15 residues.

CDR3: CASSQVQVSNEKLFF. CDR3 in DNA: TGCGCCAGCAGCCAAGTACAGGTTTCAAATGAAAAACTGTTTTTT. This chain links TRBV4-1 with TRBJ1-4, with D tentatively TRBD1 (5 bases). V gave up 1 base and J gave up 5 bases, with 11 bases separating them. This CDR3 is 15 amino acids long. Germline CDR1 and CDR2: MGHRA and YSYEKL.

The rearrangement joins TRBV7-2 to TRBJ1-1; D gene uncertain. The V end was cut by 9 bases, the J end by 3 bases, with 11 bases between. The CDR3 totals 12 residues. Germline lookup yields CDR1 SGHTA and CDR2 FQGNSA. The CDR3 loop reads CARSAMHTEAFF. The DNA for the CDR3 is TGTGCCAGGAGCGCAATGCACACTGAAGCTTTCTTT.

As for this clonotype: One end of the junction is discordant with germline, which a read error may explain. The genes are TRBV7-2 and TRBJ1-6, with TRBD1 as a possible D gene (5 bases). The CDR3 is 9 residues long. Germline lookup yields CDR1 SGHTA and CDR2 FQGNSA. The CDR3 DNA follows: TGTGCCAGCAGCTTAGGGGGGGGGTTT. This encodes CASSLGGGF.